Listed here are 11 T cell receptor beta chains from one sample, sequenced in a study of blood T cell repertoires in COVID-19. This table comes from immunoSEQ multiplex PCR, and its TCRdb copy is limited to in-frame clones, with some not included. The sample shows 150,000 to 200,000 clones, more than 75% of them seen only once. Material: peripheral blood. These TCRs come from a human donor in a cohort sampled during active COVID-19.

Here the CDR3 DNA reads TGTGCCAGCAGCTCATTAGCGGGGGGGTCCTACGAGCAGTACTTC. Translated, it gives CASSSLAGGSYEQYF. The chain uses TRBV7-9 and TRBJ2-7; TRBD2 matches at 11 bases. The junction had 3 bases not matched to a gene; V was cut back by 4 bases and J by 1 base. Germline V gives CDR1 SEHNR, CDR2 FQNEAQ (reference sequence). The CDR3 extends over 15 amino acids.

The chain links TRBV5-1 to TRBJ1-1; D unclear. Trimming shortened V by 3 bases and J by 1 base, and 13 bases separated the two germline ends. The CDR3 contains 15 residues. CDR1 and CDR2 from the germline V gene are SGHRS and YFSETQ. In DNA, the CDR3 is TGCGCCAGCAGCTCGGACGGGAGGAAGAACACTGAAGCTTTCTTT. The encoded protein is CASSSDGRKNTEAFF.

This clone was detected once. The V call is TRBV14, the J call TRBJ2-5; 9 nucleotides line up with TRBD2. Germline V lookup: CDR1 SGHDN, CDR2 FVKESK. The CDR3 extends over 15 amino acids. Germline trimming cut 7 bases from V and 1 base from J; bases unmatched to any gene: 7. As DNA, the CDR3 is TGTGCCAGCACCCTACTAGCGGGCCCCCAAGAGACCCAGTACTTC. It translates to CASTLLAGPQETQYF.

The chain links TRBV27 to TRBJ2-7; TRBD2 agrees at 14 bases. Germline V gene sequence: CDR1 MNHEY, CDR2 SMNVEV (reference sequence). CDR3 size: 14 residues. The J segment lost 7 bases and the V segment lost 4 bases, leaving 3 bases of the junction unmatched. CDR3 in amino acids: CASSWGLAGEEQYF. CDR3 DNA sequence: TGTGCCAGCAGTTGGGGACTAGCGGGAGAGGAGCAGTACTTC.

The chain employs TRBV29-1 and TRBJ1-5; a weak D match, TRBD1 (6 bases). Germline V gene lookup returns CDR1 SQVTM and CDR2 ANQGSEA. V was clipped by 6 bases and J by 0 bases, with 21 bases between them. This CDR3 contains 17 residues. This CDR3 reads CSVTKGANRVSNQPQHF. CDR3 nucleotide sequence: TGCAGCGTGACAAAAGGGGCCAACAGGGTTAGCAATCAGCCCCAGCATTTT.

The J gene is TRBJ2-1, the V gene TRBV5-5; tentatively, D is TRBD2 (5 bases). V lost 0 bases and J lost 5, with 18 bases in between. Germline-derived CDR1 and CDR2 are SGHKS and YYEKEE (reference sequence). The CDR3 sequence is 17 residues long. The CDR3 spells CASSLVLWTTGDNEQFF. The CDR3, as DNA: TGTGCCAGCAGCTTGGTCCTCTGGACCACCGGGGACAATGAGCAGTTCTTC.

V and J are TRBV28 and TRBJ1-5, with 8 bases lining up with TRBD1. This CDR3 is built from 14 residues. Trimming cost V 11 bases and J 0 bases; bases outside gene matches: 6. The germline V gene has CDR1 MDHEN and CDR2 SYDVKM. The CDR3 spells CAGQGANSNQPQHF. CDR3 sequence (DNA): TGTGCCGGGCAGGGGGCTAATAGCAATCAGCCCCAGCATTTT.

This clone was detected once. The chain links TRBV30 to TRBJ2-6; D might be TRBD1 (6 bases). Looked up from germline, CDR1 is GTSNPN and CDR2 is SVGIG (reference sequence). The V gene lost 3 bases and the J gene lost 5 bases, with 17 bases spanning the gap. This CDR3 contains 16 residues. The CDR3 bases are TGTGCCTGGAGCTACACGTGGACAGTAAGGGCCAACGTCCTGACTTTC. Its protein product is CAWSYTWTVRANVLTF.

The gene calls are TRBV15 and TRBJ2-6, with D unresolved. The germline gives CDR1 LNHNV, CDR2 YYDKDF (reference sequence). The CDR3 extends over 15 amino acids. Trimming cost V 0 bases and J 2 bases, with 5 bases left between them. CDR3 sequence: CATSRDGPGANVLTF. The CDR3 coding sequence is TGTGCCACCAGCAGAGATGGGCCTGGGGCCAACGTCCTGACTTTC.

The CDR3 sequence: CAWSGIGNEQFF. The CDR3 bases are TGTGCCTGGAGCGGGATAGGGAATGAGCAGTTCTTC. This chain uses TRBV30 with TRBJ2-1, with TRBD2 as a possible D gene (5 bases). The germline V gene encodes CDR1 GTSNPN and CDR2 SVGIG (reference sequence). The CDR3 extends over 12 amino acids. Trimming pared 3 bases from V and 7 bases from J, leaving 10 bases between.

The chain is built from TRBV7-9 and TRBJ1-2, with 9 bases matching TRBD1. The trim removed 4 bases at V and 5 bases at J, leaving 11 bases unmatched. CDR3 length equals 16 residues. CDR1 SEHNR and CDR2 FQNEAQ come from the germline V gene (reference sequence). DNA of the CDR3: TGTGCCAGCAGCTACACCGGGACAGGGCAAAAATATGGCTACACCTTC. Translated, it gives CASSYTGTGQKYGYTF.